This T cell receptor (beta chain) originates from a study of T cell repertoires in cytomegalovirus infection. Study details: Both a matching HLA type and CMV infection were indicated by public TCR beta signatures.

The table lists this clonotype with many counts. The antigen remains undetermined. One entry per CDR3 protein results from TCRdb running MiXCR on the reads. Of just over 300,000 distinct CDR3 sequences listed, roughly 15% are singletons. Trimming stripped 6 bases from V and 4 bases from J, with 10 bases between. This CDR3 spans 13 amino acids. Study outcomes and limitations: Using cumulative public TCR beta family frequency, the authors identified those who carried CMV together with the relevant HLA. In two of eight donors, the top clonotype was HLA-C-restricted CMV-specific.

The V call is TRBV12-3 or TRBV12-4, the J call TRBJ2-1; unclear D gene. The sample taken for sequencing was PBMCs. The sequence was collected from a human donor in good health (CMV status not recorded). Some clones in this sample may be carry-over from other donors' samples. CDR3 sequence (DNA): TGTGCCAGCAGACCATTTGGGTACAATGAGCAGTTCTTC. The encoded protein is CASRPFGYNEQFF.